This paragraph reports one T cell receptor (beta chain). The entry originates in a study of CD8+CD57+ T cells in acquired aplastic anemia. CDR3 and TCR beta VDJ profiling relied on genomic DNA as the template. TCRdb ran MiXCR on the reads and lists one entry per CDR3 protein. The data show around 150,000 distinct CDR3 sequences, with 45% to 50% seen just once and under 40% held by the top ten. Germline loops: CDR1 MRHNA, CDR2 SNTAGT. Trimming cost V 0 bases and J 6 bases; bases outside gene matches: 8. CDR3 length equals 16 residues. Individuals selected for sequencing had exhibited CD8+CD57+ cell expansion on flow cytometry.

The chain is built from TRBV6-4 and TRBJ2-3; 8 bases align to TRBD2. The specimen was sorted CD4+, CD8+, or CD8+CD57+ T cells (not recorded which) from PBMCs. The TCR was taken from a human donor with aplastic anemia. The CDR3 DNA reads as TGTGCCAGCAGTGACTCGCCCGGGGGGGAACGGGATACGCAGTATTTT. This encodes CASSDSPGGERDTQYF.